This note documents a single TCR beta chain sequence. The junction departs from the called germline gene at one end, perhaps through a read error. The data belong to a study of blood T cell repertoires in COVID-19. The overall study: Both acute and convalescent COVID-19 samples were obtained from the United States, Italy and Spain. Sample material is recorded as cDNA or gDNA derived from T cells, B-cell-depleted T cells, or PBMCs.

Authors' analysis steps: Amplification with reference gene primers provided the estimates of nucleated cell counts. TCRdb's copy holds only in-frame clones and misses some; the assay was immunoSEQ multiplex PCR. V, J and clone size reflect that table, while D and trimming were determined from the DNA. The sample has 160,000 or so clones; under 90% are singletons. Germline CDR1 MGHDK, CDR2 SYGVNS. CDR3 length: 16 residues. This clonotype was sampled from a man in his 60s with acute or convalescent COVID-19. The sample comprised peripheral blood. The gene calls are TRBV25-1 and TRBJ1-1; 10 bases align to TRBD1. DNA of the CDR3: TGTGCCAGCAGTGTTTATAAGTCGGGACAGGGGCCTGAGGCTTTCTTT. This sequence encodes CASSVYKSGQGPEAFF.